This note documents a single T cell receptor (beta chain) sequence. Its specificity is unknown. TCRdb itself ran the RT-PCR reads through MiXCR, one entry per CDR3 protein. In the table there are around 520,000 distinct CDR3 sequences, 25% of which are singletons. Germline CDR1 is LGHNA and CDR2 is YNFKEQ. V lost 1 base to trimming and J lost 10 bases; unmatched junction nucleotides: 5. The CDR3 covers 15 residues. The sample comes from a study of response to subunit inactivated influenza vaccine. Regarding the study as a whole: Authors suggested seasonal influenza vaccinations each recruit few new T cells.

The genes are TRBV4-2 and TRBJ1-6; 9 bases map to TRBD1. The TCR originated in a man aged 50 or older who received an inactivated influenza vaccine. Sequenced here: CD4+ T cells sorted from PBMCs, sampled roughly 5 days after vaccination. DNA for the CDR3: TGTGCCAGCAGCCAAGCCGGGACAGGGCGCTCACCCCTCCACTTT. The encoded protein is CASSQAGTGRSPLHF.